This T cell receptor beta chain stems from a study of shared clonotypes between healthy human individuals. The CDR3 runs 18 residues. V dropped 3 bases and J dropped 0; count of bases not matched to a gene: 8. Germline lookup yields CDR1 MGHRA and CDR2 YSYEKL. Produced via immunoSEQ multiplex PCR; TCRdb's table is partial and in-frame only. The sample contains some 1,400,000 clones, 96% of which appear only once. The chain couples TRBV4-1 to TRBJ2-4; 10 bases match TRBD1. This clonotype was obtained from a man aged 30 to 39 in good health. Sequencing was carried out using naive CD4+ T cells sorted from blood. Documented subset: CD45RA+ positively selected. The CDR3 loop is CASSQRTGGELAKNIQYF. CDR3 sequence (DNA): TGCGCCAGCAGCCAGCGGACAGGGGGGGAACTAGCCAAAAACATTCAGTACTTC.